This T cell receptor (beta chain) was captured in a study of OX40 agonist ivuxolimab in advanced cancers. V lost 1 base and J lost 5; bases outside the gene matches: 8. The CDR3 spans 16 residues. Per germline, CDR1 SGHNT and CDR2 YENEEA. As concerns this clone: Its antigen is not identified.

Libraries were prepared by immunoSEQ multiplex PCR; TCRdb keeps only in-frame clonotypes and omits some of them. The data show 60,000 to 90,000 clones, about nine tenths seen once. Regarding the study as a whole: At 0.1 to 3.0 mg/kg and by week 6, clonal expansion occurred in CD4+ and CD8+ blood T cells.

Sample: CD4+ or CD8+ T cells sorted from blood, taken in a trial of the OX40 agonist ivuxolimab. The V gene is TRBV11-3, the J gene TRBJ2-3, with TRBD1 matching 8 bases. This TCR came from an adult with an advanced solid tumor such as melanoma, head and neck, liver or kidney cancer. CDR3 bases: TGTGCCAGCAGCTTAGGAGGCGGACAGGGAAGAGATACGCAGTATTTT. Residues: CASSLGGGQGRDTQYF.